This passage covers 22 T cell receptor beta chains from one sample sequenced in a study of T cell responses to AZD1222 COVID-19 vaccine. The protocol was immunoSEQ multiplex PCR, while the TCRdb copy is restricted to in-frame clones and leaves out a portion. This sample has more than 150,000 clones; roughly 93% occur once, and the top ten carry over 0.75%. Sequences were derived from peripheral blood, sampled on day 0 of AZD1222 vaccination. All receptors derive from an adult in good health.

Written as DNA, the CDR3 is TGTGCCACCAGTGACGAATCCAGGGGGCGTCGAGGCTACACCTTC. It encodes CATSDESRGRRGYTF. This chain joins TRBV24-1 and TRBJ1-2; TRBD1 aligns across 8 bases. CDR3 length equals 15 residues. Per germline, CDR1 KGHDR and CDR2 SFDVKD. V shed 4 bases and J 8 bases; nucleotides not matched to a gene: 11.

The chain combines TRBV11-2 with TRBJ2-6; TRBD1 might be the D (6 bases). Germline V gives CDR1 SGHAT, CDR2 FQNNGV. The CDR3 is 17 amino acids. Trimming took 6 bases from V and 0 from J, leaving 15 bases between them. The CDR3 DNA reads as TGTGCCAGCAGACGACCGGGACAAGCCTCTGGGGCCAACGTCCTGACTTTC. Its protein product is CASRRPGQASGANVLTF.

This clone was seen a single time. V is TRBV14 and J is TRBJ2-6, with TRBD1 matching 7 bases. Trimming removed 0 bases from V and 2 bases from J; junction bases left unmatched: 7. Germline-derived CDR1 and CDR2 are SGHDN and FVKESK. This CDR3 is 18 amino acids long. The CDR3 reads CASSQDGEGAAGANVLTF. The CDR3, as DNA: TGTGCCAGCAGCCAAGATGGAGAGGGGGCGGCTGGGGCCAACGTCCTGACTTTC.

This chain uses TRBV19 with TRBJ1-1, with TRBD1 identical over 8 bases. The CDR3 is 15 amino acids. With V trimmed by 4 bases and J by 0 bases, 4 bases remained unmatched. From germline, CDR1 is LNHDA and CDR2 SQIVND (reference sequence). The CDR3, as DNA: TGTGCCAGTAGTAGACAGGGGTCCTTGAACACTGAAGCTTTCTTT. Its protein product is CASSRQGSLNTEAFF.

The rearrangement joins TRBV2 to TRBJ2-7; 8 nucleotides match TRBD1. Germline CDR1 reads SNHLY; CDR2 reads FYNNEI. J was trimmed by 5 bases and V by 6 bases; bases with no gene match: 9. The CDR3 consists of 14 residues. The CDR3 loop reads CASRGLDRAHEQYF. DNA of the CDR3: TGTGCCAGCAGGGGATTGGACAGGGCGCACGAGCAGTACTTC. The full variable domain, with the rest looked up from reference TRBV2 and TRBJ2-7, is EPEVTQTPSHQVTQMGQEVILRCVPISNHLYFYWYRQILGQKVEFLVSFYNNEISEKSEIFDDQFSVERPDGSNFTLKIRSTKLEDSAMYFCASRGLDRAHEQYFGPGTRLTVT.

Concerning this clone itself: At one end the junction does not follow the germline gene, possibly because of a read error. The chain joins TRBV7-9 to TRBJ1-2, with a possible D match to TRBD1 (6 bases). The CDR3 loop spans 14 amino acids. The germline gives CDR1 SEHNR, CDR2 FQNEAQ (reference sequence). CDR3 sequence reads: CATSRDNKNYGYTF. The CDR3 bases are TGTGCCACCAGCCGGGACAATAAAAACTATGGCTACACCTTC.

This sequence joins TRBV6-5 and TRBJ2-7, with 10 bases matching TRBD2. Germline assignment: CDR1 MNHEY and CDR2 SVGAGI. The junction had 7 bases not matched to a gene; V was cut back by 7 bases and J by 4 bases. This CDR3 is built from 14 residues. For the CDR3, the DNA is TGTGCCAGCACCCCTAGCGGGAGTCATTACGAGCAGTACTTC. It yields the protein CASTPSGSHYEQYF.

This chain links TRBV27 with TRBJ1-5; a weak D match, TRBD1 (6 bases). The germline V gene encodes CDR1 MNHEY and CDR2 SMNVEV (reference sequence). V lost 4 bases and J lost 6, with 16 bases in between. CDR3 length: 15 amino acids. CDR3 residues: CASSSSGQRGQPQHF. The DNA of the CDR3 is TGTGCCAGCAGTTCATCCGGACAGAGGGGTCAGCCCCAGCATTTT.

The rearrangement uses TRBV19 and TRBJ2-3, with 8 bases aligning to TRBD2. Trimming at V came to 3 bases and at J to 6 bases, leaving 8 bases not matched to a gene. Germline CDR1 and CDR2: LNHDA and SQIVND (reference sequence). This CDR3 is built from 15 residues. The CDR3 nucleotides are TGTGCCAGTAGTATTCGGGGGGGGCGCGAGGATACGCAGTATTTT. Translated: CASSIRGGREDTQYF.

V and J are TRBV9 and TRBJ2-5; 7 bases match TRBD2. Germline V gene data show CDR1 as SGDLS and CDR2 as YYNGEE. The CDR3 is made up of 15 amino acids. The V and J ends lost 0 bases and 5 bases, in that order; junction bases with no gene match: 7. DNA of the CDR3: TGTGCCAGCAGCGTAGTGCCGGGAGGAGGGGAGACCCAGTACTTC. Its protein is CASSVVPGGGETQYF.

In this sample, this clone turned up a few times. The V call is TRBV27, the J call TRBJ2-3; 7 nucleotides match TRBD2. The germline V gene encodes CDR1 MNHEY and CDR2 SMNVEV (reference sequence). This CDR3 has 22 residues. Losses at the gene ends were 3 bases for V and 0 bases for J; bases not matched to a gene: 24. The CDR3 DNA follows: TGTGCCAGCAGTTTTTGGCTGCGGGAGACTAAGCTATCGATCCCTAGCACAGATACGCAGTATTTT. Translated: CASSFWLRETKLSIPSTDTQYF.

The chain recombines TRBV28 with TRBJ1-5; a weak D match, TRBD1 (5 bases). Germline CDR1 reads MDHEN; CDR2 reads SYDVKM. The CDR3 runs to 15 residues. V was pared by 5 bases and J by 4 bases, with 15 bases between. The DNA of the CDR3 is TGTGCCAGCAGTCTCGTGGGACGGGGAAATCAGCCCCAGCATTTT. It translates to CASSLVGRGNQPQHF.

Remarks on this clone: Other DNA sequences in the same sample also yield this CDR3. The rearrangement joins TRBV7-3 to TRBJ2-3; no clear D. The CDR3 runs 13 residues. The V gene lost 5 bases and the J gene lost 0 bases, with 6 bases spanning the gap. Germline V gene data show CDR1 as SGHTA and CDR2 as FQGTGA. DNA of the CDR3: TGTGCCAGCAGCCCCGGCAGCACAGATACGCAGTATTTT. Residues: CASSPGSTDTQYF.

CDR3 DNA: TGTGCCAGTAGTATCAGAGGGGGGATTGGAAACACCATATATTTT. It codes for CASSIRGGIGNTIYF. The chain combines TRBV19 with TRBJ1-3; the D gene is possibly TRBD1 (6 bases). Germline CDR1 and CDR2: LNHDA and SQIVND (reference sequence). Trimming shortened V by 3 bases and J by 3 bases, and 12 bases separated the two germline ends. The CDR3 spans 15 residues.

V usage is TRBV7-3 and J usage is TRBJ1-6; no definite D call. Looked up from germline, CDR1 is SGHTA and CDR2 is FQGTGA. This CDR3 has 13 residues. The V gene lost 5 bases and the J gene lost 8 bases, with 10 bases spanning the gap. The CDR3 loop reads CASSPTADSPLHF. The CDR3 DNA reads TGTGCCAGCAGCCCCACGGCAGATTCACCCCTCCACTTT.

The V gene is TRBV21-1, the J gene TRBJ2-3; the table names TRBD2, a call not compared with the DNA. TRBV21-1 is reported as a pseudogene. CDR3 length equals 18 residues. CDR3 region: CASSKRSGATPGTDTQYF. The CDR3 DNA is TGTGCCAGCAGCAAGAGGAGTGGCGCCACCCCGGGCACAGATACGCAGTATTTT.

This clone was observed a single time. DNA for the CDR3: TGTGCCAGCAGCGACCCCGGGGCCCCCTATGGCTACACCTTC. Amino acid sequence: CASSDPGAPYGYTF. The genes are TRBV21-1 and TRBJ1-2. TRBV21-1 is a listed pseudogene. This CDR3 spans 14 amino acids.

This CDR3 is CASSQFSLGGVETQYF. The CDR3 nucleotides read TGTGCCAGCAGCCAATTCTCTCTTGGGGGCGTCGAGACCCAGTACTTC. J is TRBJ2-5 and V is TRBV4-2, with a possible D match to TRBD1 (6 bases). Trimming pared 2 bases from V and 5 bases from J, leaving 18 bases between. Germline values: CDR1 LGHNA, CDR2 YNFKEQ. This CDR3 contains 16 residues.

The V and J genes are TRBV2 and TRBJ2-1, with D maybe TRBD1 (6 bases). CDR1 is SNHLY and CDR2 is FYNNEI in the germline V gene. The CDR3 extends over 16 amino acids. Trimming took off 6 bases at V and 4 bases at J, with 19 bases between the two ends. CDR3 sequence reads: CASRRTRGRSYNEQFF. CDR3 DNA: TGTGCCAGCAGGCGGACGAGGGGGAGATCTTACAATGAGCAGTTCTTC.

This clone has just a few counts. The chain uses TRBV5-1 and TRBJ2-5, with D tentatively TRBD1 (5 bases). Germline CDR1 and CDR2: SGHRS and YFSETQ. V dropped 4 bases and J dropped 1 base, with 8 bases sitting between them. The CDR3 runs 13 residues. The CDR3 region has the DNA TGCGCCAGCAGCACCGACAGCCAAGAGACCCAGTACTTC. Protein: CASSTDSQETQYF. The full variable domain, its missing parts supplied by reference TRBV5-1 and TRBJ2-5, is KAGVTQTPRYLIKTRGQQVTLSCSPISGHRSVSWYQQTPGQGLQFLFEYFSETQRNKGNFPGRFSGRQFSNSRSEMNVSTLELGDSALYLCASSTDSQETQYFGPGTRLLVL.

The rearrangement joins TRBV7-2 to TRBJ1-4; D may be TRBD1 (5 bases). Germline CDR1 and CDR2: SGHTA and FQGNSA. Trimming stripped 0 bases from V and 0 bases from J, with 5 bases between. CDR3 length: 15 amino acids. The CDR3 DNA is TGTGCCAGCAGCTTAGCAGGGGCAACTAATGAAAAACTGTTTTTT. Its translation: CASSLAGATNEKLFF.

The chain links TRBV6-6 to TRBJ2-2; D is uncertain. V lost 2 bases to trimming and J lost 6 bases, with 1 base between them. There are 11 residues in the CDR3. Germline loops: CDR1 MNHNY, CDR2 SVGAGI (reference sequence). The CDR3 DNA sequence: TGTGCCAGCAGTTACCCCGGGGAGCTGTTTTTT. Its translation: CASSYPGELFF.